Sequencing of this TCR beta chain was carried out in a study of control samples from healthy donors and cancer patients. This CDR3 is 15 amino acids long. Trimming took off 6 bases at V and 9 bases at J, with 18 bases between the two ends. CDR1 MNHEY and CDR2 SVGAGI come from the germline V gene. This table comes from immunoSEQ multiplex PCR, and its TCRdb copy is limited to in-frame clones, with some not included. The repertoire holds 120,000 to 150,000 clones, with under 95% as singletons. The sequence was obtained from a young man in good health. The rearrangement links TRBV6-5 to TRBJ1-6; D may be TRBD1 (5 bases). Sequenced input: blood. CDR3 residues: CASRGQGDGSSPLHF. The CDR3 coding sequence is TGTGCCAGCAGGGGGCAGGGCGATGGGAGTTCACCCCTCCACTTT.